Below are 20 T cell receptor beta chains sequenced from a single sample in a study of blood T cell repertoires in COVID-19. Repertoires were generated with immunoSEQ multiplex PCR, while TCRdb's copy carries only in-frame clones and drops some. The table has tens of thousands of clones, about 70% seen once; the top ten hold about 14%. Material for sequencing was peripheral blood. Every receptor here comes from a woman between 65 and 79 years old with acute or convalescent COVID-19.

V and J are TRBV3-1 (or the pseudogene TRBV3-2) and TRBJ1-2; D perhaps matches TRBD1 (6 bases). Germline CDR1 and CDR2: LGHDT and YNNKEL (reference sequence). This CDR3 has 15 residues. With 3 bases removed from V and 2 bases from J, the gap between germline ends came to 13 bases. The CDR3 loop is CASSHAVTGNYGYTF. DNA for the CDR3: TGTGCCAGCAGCCACGCGGTTACAGGGAACTATGGCTACACCTTC.

The chain combines TRBV12-5 with TRBJ1-4; no firm D call. The length of the CDR3 is 12 residues. Trimming removed 8 bases at V and 8 bases at J, with 12 bases between. Germline CDR1 is LGHNT and CDR2 is FRNRAP. CDR3 in DNA: TGTGCTAGTTCTATCGGCAGGGAAAAACTGTTTTTT. It specifies CASSIGREKLFF.

The chain uses TRBV10-2 and TRBJ1-5; tentative D call: TRBD1 (5 bases). The V and J ends lost 7 bases and 2 bases respectively, with 6 bases between them. The germline V gene encodes CDR1 WSHSY and CDR2 SAAADI. This CDR3 region has 12 residues. The DNA of the CDR3 is TGCGCCAGCAAACAGGGCAATCAGCCCCAGCATTTT. Its translation: CASKQGNQPQHF.

The table lists this clone with a count of one. The V gene is TRBV3-1 (or the pseudogene TRBV3-2), the J gene TRBJ2-1, with 15 bases aligning to TRBD2. Germline CDR1 and CDR2: LGHDT and YNNKEL (reference sequence). The CDR3 length is 20 residues. Trimming at V came to 6 bases and at J to 3 bases, leaving 15 bases not matched to a gene. The CDR3 DNA reads TGTGCCAGCAGTGACGGGACTAGCGGGGGGCCCTCGGGGGACTACAATGAGCAGTTCTTC. Its translation: CASSDGTSGGPSGDYNEQFF.

The chain is built from TRBV19 and TRBJ2-3, with TRBD2 matching over 8 bases. The CDR3 totals 14 residues. V trimming: 4 bases; J trimming: 6 bases; junction bases outside the gene matches: 6. CDR1 is LNHDA, CDR2 SQIVND, per germline (reference sequence). The CDR3 region is CASSNRPGGDTQYF. CDR3 bases: TGTGCCAGTAGTAACCGCCCGGGGGGGGATACGCAGTATTTT.

This chain connects TRBV12-5 to TRBJ1-3, with 8 bases that match TRBD1. J gave up 0 bases and V 2 bases, and 0 bases lay outside the gene matches. There are 15 residues in the CDR3. The germline gives CDR1 LGHNT, CDR2 FRNRAP. The CDR3 bases are TGTGCTAGTGGTTTGACAGGGGGCTCTGGAAACACCATATATTTT. Its protein is CASGLTGGSGNTIYF.

This clone was counted a few times. The CDR3 is CASSLRDRGSYNEQFF. The DNA of the CDR3 is TGTGCCAGCAGCCTCCGGGACAGGGGTTCCTACAATGAGCAGTTCTTC. The V call is TRBV7-3, the J call TRBJ2-1; TRBD1 matches 10 bases. The CDR3 has 16 residues. After removal of 5 bases from V and 1 base from J, the junction contained 5 bases not matched to a gene. Germline lookup yields CDR1 SGHTA and CDR2 FQGTGA.

This chain connects TRBV20-1 to TRBJ1-1, with a tentative D call TRBD1 (5 bases). CDR1 is DFQATT and CDR2 is SNEGSKA in the germline V gene (reference sequence). V was shortened by 5 bases and J by 5 bases, with 6 bases between the two germline ends. This CDR3 is built from 10 residues. The CDR3 sequence: CSAQGTEAFF. CDR3 DNA: TGCAGTGCTCAGGGTACTGAAGCTTTCTTT.

This chain joins TRBV15 and TRBJ1-3, with D perhaps TRBD1 (6 bases). This CDR3 is built from 15 residues. CDR1 is LNHNV, CDR2 YYDKDF, per germline (reference sequence). The ends were cut back, 3 bases at V and 4 bases at J, with 13 bases in the middle. The CDR3 DNA reads as TGTGCCACCAGCAGGGTCAGGGGCTCCGGAAACACCATATATTTT. This sequence encodes CATSRVRGSGNTIYF.

This clone was seen just once. The rearrangement links TRBV19 to TRBJ2-2; D perhaps matches TRBD1 (5 bases). The CDR3 runs to 13 residues. In germline, CDR1 is LNHDA, CDR2 SQIVND (reference sequence). V lost 6 bases and J lost 4, with 9 bases in between. As DNA, the CDR3 is TGTGCCAGTAGACAGGTCCTCACCGGGGAGCTGTTTTTT. Its translation: CASRQVLTGELFF.

V gene TRBV3-1 (or the pseudogene TRBV3-2) combines with J gene TRBJ2-1, with D possibly TRBD1 on 7 matching bases. The CDR3 spans 15 residues. Germline V gives CDR1 LGHDT, CDR2 YNNKEL (reference sequence). Trimming stripped 0 bases from V and 8 bases from J, with 14 bases between. The CDR3 loop is CASSQEARGVDEQFF. The CDR3 nucleotides are TGTGCCAGCAGCCAAGAGGCCAGGGGGGTCGATGAGCAGTTCTTC.

The chain joins TRBV6-5 to TRBJ2-1; 11 bases are shared with TRBD1. Germline-derived CDR1 and CDR2 are MNHEY and SVGAGI. V was pared by 5 bases and J by 8 bases, with 5 bases of the junction left unmatched. This CDR3 region has 14 residues. The CDR3 DNA reads TGTGCCAGCAGTCGCCGGACAGGGGGCGATGAGCAGTTCTTC. It yields the protein CASSRRTGGDEQFF.

The chain couples TRBV7-9 to TRBJ2-7; the match to TRBD1 covers 10 bases. This CDR3 is built from 16 residues. Trimming removed 6 bases from V and 1 base from J; junction bases left unmatched: 9. Germline V gene sequence: CDR1 SEHNR, CDR2 FQNEAQ (reference sequence). The CDR3 reads CASSNLGTGVSYEQYF. CDR3 DNA sequence: TGTGCCAGCAGTAACCTCGGGACAGGGGTATCCTACGAGCAGTACTTC.

The chain has TRBV4-1 and TRBJ2-3, with D perhaps matching TRBD1 (6 bases). There are 17 residues in the CDR3. The germline CDR1 and CDR2 sequences are MGHRA and YSYEKL. Between the trimmed V and J ends, which lost 0 bases and 0 bases, there was a span of 13 bases. The CDR3 DNA is TGCGCCAGCAGCCAAGACAGGGGTCACATTAGCACAGATACGCAGTATTTT. The encoded protein is CASSQDRGHISTDTQYF.

This clone is a singleton in its sample. CDR3: CASSVEGAYTEAFF. CDR3 in DNA: TGTGCCAGCAGCGTTGAGGGGGCCTACACTGAAGCTTTCTTT. The chain couples TRBV9 to TRBJ1-1; 7 positions agree with TRBD1. The germline V gene has CDR1 SGDLS and CDR2 YYNGEE. Unmatched junction bases numbered 4, after V lost 2 bases and J lost 3 bases. The CDR3 contains 14 residues.

The V call is TRBV3-1 (or the pseudogene TRBV3-2), the J call TRBJ2-2; a possible D gene is TRBD2 (6 bases). Germline lookup yields CDR1 LGHDT and CDR2 YNNKEL (reference sequence). Trimming shortened V by 0 bases and J by 13 bases, and 12 bases separated the two germline ends. This CDR3 comprises 13 residues. The DNA for the CDR3 is TGTGCCAGCAGCCAAGAGCGTTTTAGCGGGCTGTTTTTT. As protein: CASSQERFSGLFF.

This clone was seen a few times. The V and J genes are TRBV19 and TRBJ2-7; D perhaps matches TRBD2 (5 bases). Germline values: CDR1 LNHDA, CDR2 SQIVND (reference sequence). The V gene lost 8 bases and the J gene lost 2 bases, with 13 bases spanning the gap. The CDR3 is 13 residues long. DNA for the CDR3: TGTGCCAGTTCGGGATGGCGAACCTACGAGCAGTACTTC. Its translation: CASSGWRTYEQYF.

The J gene is TRBJ1-2, the V gene TRBV4-1, with 11 bases aligning to TRBD1. This CDR3 is 15 amino acids long. V was clipped by 4 bases and J by 4 bases; unmatched bases: 5. The germline gives CDR1 MGHRA, CDR2 YSYEKL. Here the CDR3 reads CASSLGTGGAYGYTF. The CDR3 coding sequence is TGCGCCAGCAGCCTGGGGACAGGGGGTGCCTATGGCTACACCTTC.

This chain joins TRBV15 and TRBJ2-2; D is perhaps TRBD2 (5 bases). Germline V gene sequence: CDR1 LNHNV, CDR2 YYDKDF (reference sequence). The CDR3 runs to 15 residues. V lost 5 bases to trimming and J lost 2 bases, with 12 bases between them. The CDR3, as DNA: TGTGCCACCAGCTTCTCACTAGTTAACACCGGGGAGCTGTTTTTT. This codes for CATSFSLVNTGELFF.

The rearrangement uses TRBV19 and TRBJ2-2; 11 nucleotides line up with TRBD1. Per germline, CDR1 LNHDA and CDR2 SQIVND (reference sequence). The CDR3 consists of 15 residues. Trimming took 5 bases from V and 6 from J; bases not matched to a gene: 5. CDR3: CASSWDRGGSGELFF. CDR3 DNA: TGTGCCAGTAGTTGGGACAGGGGGGGTTCCGGGGAGCTGTTTTTT. The full variable domain, in which reference TRBV19 and TRBJ2-2 provide the parts outside the CDR3, is DGGITQSPKYLFRKEGQNVTLSCEQNLNHDAMYWYRQDPGQGLRLIYYSQIVNDFQKGDIAEGYSVSREKKESFPLTVTSAQKNPTAFYLCASSWDRGGSGELFFGEGSRLTVL.